Following are 25 T cell receptor beta chains from one sample sequenced in a study of shared clonotypes between healthy human individuals. The data were produced by immunoSEQ multiplex PCR, yet TCRdb's version contains in-frame clones alone and is incomplete. The table records more than 2,000,000 clones, approximately 94% of them present only once. The source material was naive CD4+ T cells sorted from blood. The subset is: CD45RA+ positively selected. These receptors were taken from a man between 18 and 35 years old in good health.

The chain recombines TRBV6-1 with TRBJ2-5, with a possible D match to TRBD2 (6 bases). This CDR3 contains 14 residues. Germline CDR1 and CDR2: MNHNS and SASEGT. V was clipped by 10 bases and J by 5 bases, with 20 bases between them. The chain's CDR3 is CAIRSGGVGETQYF. The DNA of the CDR3 is TGTGCCATCAGATCGGGCGGGGTCGGGGAGACCCAGTACTTC.

V is TRBV7-2 and J is TRBJ2-1, with TRBD2 matching over 9 bases. This CDR3 spans 15 amino acids. V was pared by 0 bases and J by 9 bases, with 6 bases of the junction left unmatched. Per the germline V gene, CDR1 is SGHTA and CDR2 is FQGNSA. The CDR3: CASSLASGSYGEQFF. The CDR3 region has the DNA TGTGCCAGCAGCTTAGCTAGCGGGAGTTACGGTGAGCAGTTCTTC.

The gene calls are TRBV5-1 and TRBJ2-1; D is uncertain. Trimming took off 0 bases at V and 0 bases at J, with 13 bases between the two ends. The CDR3 extends over 17 amino acids. Germline lookup yields CDR1 SGHRS and CDR2 YFSETQ. The CDR3 sequence is CASSLGLGGSSYNEQFF. The CDR3 region has the DNA TGCGCCAGCAGCTTGGGCCTAGGCGGAAGCTCCTACAATGAGCAGTTCTTC.

CDR3 sequence reads: CASSERAGGLPGELFF. The CDR3 DNA follows: TGTGCCAGCAGTGAAAGGGCAGGGGGTCTCCCCGGGGAGCTGTTTTTT. This chain links TRBV2 with TRBJ2-2; 7 bases map to TRBD1. The germline V gene has CDR1 SNHLY and CDR2 FYNNEI. The V segment lost 2 bases and the J segment 6 bases; nucleotides outside the gene matches: 9. The length of the CDR3 is 16 residues.

The chain couples TRBV28 to TRBJ2-2, with D unresolved. The germline V and J ends were trimmed by 6 bases and 7 bases, with 18 bases remaining between them. Germline loops: CDR1 MDHEN, CDR2 SYDVKM. The CDR3 is 15 amino acids. The CDR3 bases are TGTGCCAGCAGCCTCCCTGGGGTCGGCAACGGGGAGCTGTTTTTT. It codes for CASSLPGVGNGELFF.

About this clone: At one of its ends the junction is not consistent with the germline gene, which may arise from a read error. The rearrangement joins TRBV6-5 to TRBJ2-7; weak D call: TRBD1 (5 bases). This CDR3 spans 12 amino acids. In germline, CDR1 is MNHEY, CDR2 SVGAGI. DNA for the CDR3: TGTGCCAGCAGTAACTCAGGGCACGAGCAGTACTTC. Translated, it gives CASSNSGHEQYF.

The DNA of the CDR3 is TGTGCCACCAGCAGAGATTGGGGGACAGGGCGGAGCGGGGAGCTGTTTTTT. Translating it yields CATSRDWGTGRSGELFF. The V gene is TRBV15, the J gene TRBJ2-2, with 9 bases matching TRBD1. The V gene end was trimmed by 0 bases and the J gene end by 7 bases; junction bases not matched to a gene: 9. The CDR3 length is 17 residues. The germline gives CDR1 LNHNV, CDR2 YYDKDF (reference sequence). Full variable domain (outside the CDR3, taken from reference TRBV15 and TRBJ2-2): DAMVIQNPRYQVTQFGKPVTLSCSQTLNHNVMYWYQQKSSQAPKLLFHYYDKDFNNEADTPDNFQSRRPNTSFCFLDIRSPGLGDTAMYLCATSRDWGTGRSGELFFGEGSRLTVL.

This clone has more than one count but fewer than ten. This sample also contains other DNA sequences that code for the same CDR3. CDR3 bases: TGTGCCTGGAGCCCCCAGGGAAACACTGAAGCTTTCTTT. It translates to CAWSPQGNTEAFF. The V and J genes are TRBV30 and TRBJ1-1; tentative D call: TRBD1 (5 bases). CDR3 length: 13 amino acids. V was cut by 3 bases and J by 2 bases, with 10 bases left in between. Germline V lookup: CDR1 GTSNPN, CDR2 SVGIG (reference sequence).

The chain employs TRBV5-4 and TRBJ2-1; D is perhaps TRBD2 (6 bases). V was cut by 4 bases and J by 0 bases, with 8 bases left in between. The CDR3 sequence is 14 residues long. From germline, CDR1 is SGHNT and CDR2 YYREEE (reference sequence). CDR3 residues: CASSGRSSYNEQFF. CDR3 coding DNA: TGTGCCAGCAGCGGGAGGTCCTCCTACAATGAGCAGTTCTTC.

This chain uses TRBV9 with TRBJ2-3; 7 positions agree with TRBD2. This CDR3 spans 15 amino acids. CDR1 and CDR2 (germline): SGDLS, YYNGEE. V trimming: 1 base; J trimming: 0 bases; junction bases outside the gene matches: 2. The CDR3 coding sequence is TGTGCCAGCAGCGTAAGCGGGGTTAGCACAGATACGCAGTATTTT. Amino acid sequence: CASSVSGVSTDTQYF.

This chain joins TRBV18 and TRBJ2-7; 14 positions match TRBD2. This CDR3 has 16 amino acids. Germline assignment: CDR1 KGHSH and CDR2 LQKENI. Trimming at V came to 3 bases and at J to 6 bases, leaving 7 bases not matched to a gene. The DNA for the CDR3 is TGTGCCAGCTCACCCACTTCCGGACTAGCGGGGGGCGAGCAGTACTTC. Protein product: CASSPTSGLAGGEQYF.

This clone came up once. This chain joins TRBV6-6 and TRBJ1-2, with D possibly matching TRBD1 (6 bases). CDR1 is MNHNY, CDR2 SVGAGI, per germline (reference sequence). V gave up 6 bases and J gave up 6 bases, with 11 bases separating them. This CDR3 is 12 amino acids long. Here the CDR3 reads CASSRDNNGYTF. In DNA form, the CDR3 reads TGTGCCAGCAGCCGGGACAACAATGGCTACACCTTC.

This chain links TRBV4-1 with TRBJ2-2, with D possibly being TRBD1 or TRBD2 (5 bases each). The CDR3 consists of 16 residues. Trimming stripped 0 bases from V and 4 bases from J, with 12 bases between. CDR1 and CDR2 from the germline V gene are MGHRA and YSYEKL. CDR3 sequence reads: CASSQEPPGSTGELFF. The CDR3 DNA reads TGCGCCAGCAGCCAAGAACCCCCAGGGAGCACCGGGGAGCTGTTTTTT.

The chain combines TRBV27 with TRBJ2-6; 8 bases fit TRBD1. Germline V gene sequence: CDR1 MNHEY, CDR2 SMNVEV (reference sequence). The length of the CDR3 is 16 residues. The V gene end was trimmed by 5 bases and the J gene end by 5 bases; junction bases not matched to a gene: 8. CDR3 coding DNA: TGTGCCAGCAGTCCGTCGACAGGGGAAAGGGCCAACGTCCTGACTTTC. Translated, it gives CASSPSTGERANVLTF.

The chain employs TRBV25-1 and TRBJ1-2, with 8 positions matching TRBD1. The CDR3 is made up of 14 amino acids. The V gene's germline CDR1 is MGHDK and CDR2 SYGVNS. V dropped 4 bases and J dropped 6; count of bases not matched to a gene: 7. The CDR3 sequence: CASSGLTGVHGYTF. Here the CDR3 DNA reads TGTGCCAGCAGTGGACTGACAGGGGTCCATGGCTACACCTTC.

Comments on this clone: The identical CDR3 is also encoded by other nucleotide sequences in the sample. The V gene is TRBV30, the J gene TRBJ1-5; D might be TRBD1 (5 bases). CDR1 is GTSNPN, CDR2 SVGIG, per germline (reference sequence). The CDR3 covers 13 residues. V dropped 1 base and J dropped 7 bases, with 11 bases sitting between them. The CDR3 DNA sequence: TGTGCCTGGAGTGGGCAGGGATCCCAGCCCCAGCATTTT. Residues: CAWSGQGSQPQHF.

V gene TRBV9 combines with J gene TRBJ1-2; tentative D call: TRBD1 (6 bases). The CDR3 spans 17 residues. Germline CDR1 SGDLS, CDR2 YYNGEE. Trimming took off 0 bases at V and 7 bases at J, with 22 bases between the two ends. CDR3 sequence: CASSVVQGNRSFCGYTF. The CDR3 DNA is TGTGCCAGCAGCGTAGTACAGGGCAACCGTTCCTTTTGTGGCTACACCTTC.

The chain combines TRBV6-5 with TRBJ1-4; D unresolved. Trimming stripped 4 bases from V and 8 bases from J, with 14 bases between. The CDR3 length is 14 residues. The germline CDR1 and CDR2 sequences are MNHEY and SVGAGI. The CDR3 loop is CASSSGSVGEKLFF. Here the CDR3 DNA reads TGTGCCAGCAGTTCGGGATCCGTGGGAGAAAAACTGTTTTTT.

This chain uses TRBV4-1 with TRBJ2-3, with TRBD1 matching 11 bases. Per germline, CDR1 MGHRA and CDR2 YSYEKL. V shed 4 bases and J 1 base; nucleotides not matched to a gene: 1. The CDR3 is 15 amino acids. CDR3 in amino acids: CASSLGQGGTDTQYF. DNA of the CDR3: TGCGCCAGCAGCCTGGGACAGGGGGGCACAGATACGCAGTATTTT.

This chain uses TRBV5-6 with TRBJ2-7; TRBD2 might be the D (5 bases). The V and J ends lost 4 bases and 6 bases respectively, with 17 bases between them. Germline CDR1 is SGHDT and CDR2 is YYEEEE. The CDR3 runs 14 residues. CDR3 sequence: CASSPVLPAGEQYF. The DNA for the CDR3 is TGTGCCAGCAGCCCCGTTCTCCCCGCGGGCGAGCAGTACTTC.

CDR3 in amino acids: CASSPGQTEAGQFF. DNA for the CDR3: TGTGCCAGCTCACCTGGCCAAACCGAGGCAGGGCAGTTCTTC. The chain couples TRBV18 to TRBJ2-1; D uncertain. Germline lookup yields CDR1 KGHSH and CDR2 LQKENI. The CDR3 extends over 14 amino acids. The V end was cut by 3 bases, the J end by 12 bases, with 18 bases between.

The CDR3 region has the DNA TGTGCCAGCAGTTCGGGACAGGCCCGCTCCTACGAGCAGTACTTC. Amino acids: CASSSGQARSYEQYF. This chain connects TRBV6-5 to TRBJ2-7; 8 bases are shared with TRBD1. V was pared by 4 bases and J by 0 bases, with 5 bases of the junction left unmatched. The V gene's germline CDR1 is MNHEY and CDR2 SVGAGI. This CDR3 is built from 15 residues.

The J gene is TRBJ1-6, the V gene TRBV7-9; D gene unclear. Trimming cost V 8 bases and J 7 bases, with 9 bases left between them. The CDR3 runs 12 residues. The germline gives CDR1 SEHNR, CDR2 FQNEAQ (reference sequence). The CDR3 sequence: CASGEENSPLHF. The CDR3 bases are TGTGCCAGCGGAGAGGAGAATTCACCCCTCCACTTT.

This chain connects TRBV7-2 to TRBJ2-7, with a possible D match to TRBD2 (5 bases). Trimming pared 5 bases from V and 6 bases from J, leaving 17 bases between. The CDR3 has 14 residues. Germline-derived CDR1 and CDR2 are SGHTA and FQGNSA. As DNA, the CDR3 is TGTGCCAGCAGCAGAGTATTTCTCGGGATCGAGCAGTACTTC. It is translated as CASSRVFLGIEQYF.

The gene calls are TRBV15 and TRBJ2-2; TRBD1 aligns across 10 bases. The length of the CDR3 is 18 residues. Unmatched junction bases numbered 11, after V lost 0 bases and J lost 7 bases. Germline V gene lookup returns CDR1 LNHNV and CDR2 YYDKDF (reference sequence). CDR3 DNA sequence: TGTGCCACCAGCAGAGATATAGTGGGACAGGGGCTCCTCGGGGAGCTGTTTTTT. It yields the protein CATSRDIVGQGLLGELFF.